This entry concerns a single T cell receptor beta chain. Its antigen is as yet unknown. This sample is part of a study of beta chain features in type 1 diabetes. General study findings and limits: In every one of the four CD4+ subsets, TCRB CDR3s were moderately but significantly shorter in Type 1 diabetes patients.

V lost 2 bases and J lost 0, with 2 bases in between. CDR1 SGHTA and CDR2 FQGTGA come from the germline V gene. The CDR3 loop spans 14 amino acids. The investigators reverse transcribed all of the isolated RNA, so they sequenced expressed TCRB transcripts. Clones were sequenced by immunoSEQ multiplex PCR, and TCRdb holds only the in-frame ones, with some missing. The sample lists hundreds of thousands of clones; 13% were seen once. The TCR sequence derives from a man younger than 30 with type 1 diabetes. The sample consisted of naive CD4+ T cells from blood. J is TRBJ2-6 and V is TRBV7-3; unclear D gene. Written as DNA, the CDR3 is TGTGCCAGCAGCTTAGGCTCTGGGGCCAACGTCCTGACTTTC. It translates to CASSLGSGANVLTF.